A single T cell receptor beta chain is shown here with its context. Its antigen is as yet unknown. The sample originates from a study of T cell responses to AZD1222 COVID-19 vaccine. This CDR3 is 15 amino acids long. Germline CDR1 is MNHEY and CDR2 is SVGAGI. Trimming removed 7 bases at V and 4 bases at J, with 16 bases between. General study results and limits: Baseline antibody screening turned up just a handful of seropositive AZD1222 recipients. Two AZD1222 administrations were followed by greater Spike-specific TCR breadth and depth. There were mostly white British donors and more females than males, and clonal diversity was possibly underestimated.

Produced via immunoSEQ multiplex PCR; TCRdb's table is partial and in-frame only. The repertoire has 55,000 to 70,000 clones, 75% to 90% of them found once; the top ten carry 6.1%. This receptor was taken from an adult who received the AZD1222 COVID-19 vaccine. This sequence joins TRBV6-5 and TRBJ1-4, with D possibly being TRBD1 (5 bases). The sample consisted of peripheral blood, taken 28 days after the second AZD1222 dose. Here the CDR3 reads CASNTGYRNNEKLFF. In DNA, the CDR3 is TGTGCCAGCAACACAGGCTACAGGAATAATGAAAAACTGTTTTTT.